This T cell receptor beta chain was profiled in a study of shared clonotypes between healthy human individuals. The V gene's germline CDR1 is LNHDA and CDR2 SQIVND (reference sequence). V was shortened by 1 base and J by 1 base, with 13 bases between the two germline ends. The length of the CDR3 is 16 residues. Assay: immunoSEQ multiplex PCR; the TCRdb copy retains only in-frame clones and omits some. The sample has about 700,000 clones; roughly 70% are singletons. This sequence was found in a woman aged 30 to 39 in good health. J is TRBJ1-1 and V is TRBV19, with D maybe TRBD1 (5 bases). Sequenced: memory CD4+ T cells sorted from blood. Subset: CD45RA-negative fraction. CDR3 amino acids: CASSIGAGAGNTEAFF. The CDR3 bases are TGTGCCAGTAGTATAGGCGCCGGGGCGGGGAACACTGAAGCTTTCTTT.